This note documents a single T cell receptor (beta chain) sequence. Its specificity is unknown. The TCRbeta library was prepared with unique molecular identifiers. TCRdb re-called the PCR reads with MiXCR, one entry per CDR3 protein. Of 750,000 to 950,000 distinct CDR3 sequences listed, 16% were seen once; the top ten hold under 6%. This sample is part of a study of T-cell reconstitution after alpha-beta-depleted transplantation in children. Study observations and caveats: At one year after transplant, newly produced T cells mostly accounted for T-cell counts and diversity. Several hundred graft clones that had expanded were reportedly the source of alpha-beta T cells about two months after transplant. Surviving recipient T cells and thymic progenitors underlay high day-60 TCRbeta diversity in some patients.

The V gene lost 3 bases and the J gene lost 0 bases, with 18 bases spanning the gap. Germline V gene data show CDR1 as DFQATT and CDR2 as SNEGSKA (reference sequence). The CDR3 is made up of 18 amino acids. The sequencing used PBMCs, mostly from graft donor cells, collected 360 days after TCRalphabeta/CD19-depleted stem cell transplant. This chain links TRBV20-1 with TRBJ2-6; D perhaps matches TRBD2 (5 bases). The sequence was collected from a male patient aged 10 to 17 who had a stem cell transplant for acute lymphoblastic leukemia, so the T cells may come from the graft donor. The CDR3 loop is CSASRGAIARSGANVLTF. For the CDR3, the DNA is TGCAGTGCTAGTCGAGGAGCCATAGCGCGCTCTGGGGCCAACGTCCTGACTTTC.